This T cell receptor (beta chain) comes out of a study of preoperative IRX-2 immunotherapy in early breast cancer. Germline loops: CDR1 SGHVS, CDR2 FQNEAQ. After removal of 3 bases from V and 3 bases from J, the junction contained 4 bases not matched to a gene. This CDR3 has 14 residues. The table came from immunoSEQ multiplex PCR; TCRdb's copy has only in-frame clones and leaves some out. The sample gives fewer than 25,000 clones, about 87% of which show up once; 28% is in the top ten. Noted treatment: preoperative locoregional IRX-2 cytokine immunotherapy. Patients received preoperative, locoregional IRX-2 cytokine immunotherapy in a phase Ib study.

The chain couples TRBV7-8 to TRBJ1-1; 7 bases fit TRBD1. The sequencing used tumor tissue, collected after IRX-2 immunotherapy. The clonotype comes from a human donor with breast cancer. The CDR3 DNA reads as TGTGCCAGCAGCTTCGCGGACAGGTACACTGAAGCTTTCTTT. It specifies CASSFADRYTEAFF. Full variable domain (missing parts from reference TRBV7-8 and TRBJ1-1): GAGVSQSPRYKVAKRGQDVALRCDPISGHVSLFWYQQALGQGPEFLTYFQNEAQLDKSGLPSDRFFAERPEGSVSTLKIQRTQQEDSAVYLCASSFADRYTEAFFGQGTRLTVV.